Here is one T cell receptor (beta chain) with its context. There is no known antigen for this receptor. No per-base quality is available; no much larger clone lies one base away. These data come from a study of blood T cell repertoires in COVID-19 (dated by TCRdb to the early 2020s). Regarding the study in general: Collaborator samples came from the United States, Italy and Spain and covered acute and convalescent phases of COVID-19. The prospective study material was composed of cDNA or gDNA derived from T cells, B-cell-depleted T cells, or PBMCs. The samples were drawn from the first 160 participants of the ongoing ImmuneRACE study and from 950 to 1,500 subjects provided by 6 global collaborators. Subjects who had been exposed to COVID-19, were actively infected with it, or had recovered from it provided the deeply sampled blood TCRbeta repertoires that made up the dataset. The repertoires were released in a freely available public database intended as a resource for research on the immune response to SARS-CoV-2. The sample metadata nearly always contained a de-identified subject ID, COVID-19 status, age in years and sex. Where HLA class I and class II types were available, the types were taken from metadata supplied by the sample provider, not from assay-based typing. The paper's findings and limits, for the study overall: The quantity of clinical and demographic metadata differed by source and by participant and was supplied without curation.

Whole blood was collected in K2EDTA tubes by collaborating institutions according to the institutions' own protocols. For TCRbeta analysis, collaborator samples were shipped as frozen whole blood, as isolated PBMCs, or as DNA extracted from either sample type. TCRbeta CDR3 regions were amplified from genomic DNA by means of the immunoSEQ Assay, a bias-controlled multiplex PCR. Under the source paper's analysis protocol: The number of nucleated cells in each sample was estimated by amplification of reference gene primers within the assay. To quantify the absolute abundance of each unique TCRbeta CDR3 rearrangement, sequence reads were collapsed and filtered. Productive Simpson clonality was computed per sample as the square root of Simpson's diversity index over productive rearrangements. The table comes from immuneACCESS by way of TCRdb, which keeps in-frame sequences with V and J called. Part of the clones is missing from these tables; in studies checked, under half for an unresolved V gene and the rest for unknown reasons. From that table come the V and J calls and clone size; the DNA was used to work out D and trimming. The sample table lists fewer than 500,000 clones, about nine tenths of them with a count of one. Over 1.3% of the sample goes to the ten largest clones.

The CDR3 runs 16 amino acids, cysteine and phenylalanine included. This entry keeps only the CDR3 DNA: 48 bases, framed from base 1. The germline V gene specifies MGHRA as CDR1 and YSYEKL as CDR2. Relative to germline, V is missing 5 bases and J is missing 8 bases, with 10 bases of the junction outside any gene match. The specimen was peripheral blood. The V and J genes are TRBV4-1 and TRBJ2-1; 12 bases in the junction line up with TRBD2. The sequence was collected from a woman aged 30 to 39 with active or convalescent COVID-19. The DNA sequence reads TGCGCCAGCAGCGCCCGATCTAGCGGGGGGGGAGATGAGCAGTTCTTC. It translates to CASSARSSGGGDEQFF.